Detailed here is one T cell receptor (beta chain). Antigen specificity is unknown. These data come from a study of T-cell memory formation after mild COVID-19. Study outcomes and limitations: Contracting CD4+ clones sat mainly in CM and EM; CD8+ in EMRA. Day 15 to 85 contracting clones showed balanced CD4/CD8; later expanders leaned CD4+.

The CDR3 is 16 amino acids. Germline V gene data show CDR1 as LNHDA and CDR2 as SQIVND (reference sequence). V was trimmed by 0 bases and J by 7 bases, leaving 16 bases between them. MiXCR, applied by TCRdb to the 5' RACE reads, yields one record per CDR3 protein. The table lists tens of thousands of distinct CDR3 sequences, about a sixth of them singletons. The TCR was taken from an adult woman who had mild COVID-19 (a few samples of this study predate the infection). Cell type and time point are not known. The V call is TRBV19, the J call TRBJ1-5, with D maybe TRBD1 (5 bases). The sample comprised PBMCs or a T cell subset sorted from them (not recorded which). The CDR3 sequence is CASSIDRILGLQPQHF. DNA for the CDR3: TGTGCCAGTAGTATAGATAGGATCTTGGGGCTGCAGCCCCAGCATTTT. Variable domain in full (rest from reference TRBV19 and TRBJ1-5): DGGITQSPKYLFRKEGQNVTLSCEQNLNHDAMYWYRQDPGQGLRLIYYSQIVNDFQKGDIAEGYSVSREKKESFPLTVTSAQKNPTAFYLCASSIDRILGLQPQHFGDGTRLSIL.